This T cell receptor beta chain was obtained from a study of T cell responses to AZD1222 COVID-19 vaccine. Trimming stripped 3 bases from V and 6 bases from J, with 14 bases between. This CDR3 has 13 residues. CDR1 and CDR2 from the germline V gene are SQVTM and ANQGSEA. Repertoires were generated with immunoSEQ multiplex PCR, while TCRdb's copy carries only in-frame clones and drops some. The table has roughly 120,000 clones, more than 90% seen once. The sample was peripheral blood, taken 28 days after the second AZD1222 dose. This receptor was taken from an adult who received the AZD1222 COVID-19 vaccine. The V and J genes are TRBV29-1 and TRBJ1-1; tentative D call: TRBD1 (5 bases). The CDR3 DNA sequence: TGCAGCGTTGAGTCGCTAGTGGGGGCTGAAGCTTTCTTT. Its translation: CSVESLVGAEAFF.